This entry lists 2 T cell receptor beta chains sequenced from one sample in a study of response to subunit inactivated influenza vaccine. TCRdb reprocessed the RT-PCR reads with MiXCR, giving one entry per CDR3 protein. The sample shows more than 700,000 distinct CDR3 sequences, 21% of them seen only once. The sequencing used PBMCs from blood, collected less than 6 days after vaccination. The receptors come from a man aged 50 to 60 who received an inactivated influenza vaccine.

This chain connects TRBV5-1 to TRBJ2-2; D call uncertain. V was pared by 4 bases and J by 1 base, with 14 bases between. The CDR3 sequence is 16 residues long. The germline V gene encodes CDR1 SGHRS and CDR2 YFSETQ. The CDR3: CASSPYTHGNTGELFF. The CDR3 DNA sequence: TGCGCCAGCAGCCCATATACTCACGGGAACACCGGGGAGCTGTTTTTT.

The chain carries TRBV6-5 and TRBJ2-5; the D gene is possibly TRBD1 (6 bases). In germline, CDR1 is MNHEY, CDR2 SVGAGI. V was pared by 6 bases and J by 2 bases, with 10 bases between. The CDR3 totals 13 residues. The CDR3 DNA reads as TGTGCCAGCAGGGCAGGACAGCAAGAGACCCAGTACTTC. This encodes CASRAGQQETQYF.